The TCR beta chain under discussion was sequenced for a study of cytomegalovirus exposure and HLA in healthy donors. Study in general: The same platform was used for the 110 or so validation repertoires and the approximately 670 first-cohort repertoires, a later analysis reported. Findings and caveats of the study: Through in vitro validation, three CMV-associated chains were shown to be specific for CMV antigens. TCR beta chains numbering more than 150 were designated cytomegalovirus-associated. The TCR clusters that emerged in the first cohort tended, a later analysis found, to co-occur in the 120 or so validation repertoires.

As concerns this clone: Its antigen is still unknown.

V was trimmed by 0 bases and J by 2 bases, leaving 9 bases between them. Germline loops: CDR1 SGHRS, CDR2 YFSETQ. The CDR3 extends over 16 amino acids. Assay used: immunoSEQ multiplex PCR; TCRdb lists only in-frame clones, some missing. The sample comprises 150,000 to 200,000 clones, about 85% of which are singletons, and approximately 15% rests with the top ten. Sample: PBMCs. The TCR originated in a man aged 18 to 29 in good health and CMV-seropositive. The chain uses TRBV5-1 and TRBJ2-6, with D perhaps matching TRBD1 (6 bases). CDR3 in amino acids: CASSLAWGPGANVLTF. The CDR3 bases are TGCGCCAGCAGCTTGGCTTGGGGGCCTGGGGCCAACGTCCTGACTTTC.